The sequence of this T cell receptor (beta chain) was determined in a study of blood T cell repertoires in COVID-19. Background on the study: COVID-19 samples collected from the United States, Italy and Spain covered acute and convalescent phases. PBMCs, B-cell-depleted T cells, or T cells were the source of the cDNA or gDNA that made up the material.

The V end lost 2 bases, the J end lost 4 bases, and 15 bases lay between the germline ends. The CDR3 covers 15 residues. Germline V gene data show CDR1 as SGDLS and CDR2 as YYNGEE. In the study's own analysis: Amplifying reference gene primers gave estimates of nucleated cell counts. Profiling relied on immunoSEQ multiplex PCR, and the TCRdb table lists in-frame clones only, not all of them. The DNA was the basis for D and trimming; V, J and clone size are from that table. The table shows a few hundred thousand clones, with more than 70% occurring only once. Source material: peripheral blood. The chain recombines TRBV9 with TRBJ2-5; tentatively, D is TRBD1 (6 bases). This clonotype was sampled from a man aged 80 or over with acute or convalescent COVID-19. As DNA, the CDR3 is TGTGCCAGCAGCGTTTCATCGACAGGAGGAGAGACCCAGTACTTC. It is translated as CASSVSSTGGETQYF.